These 2 T cell receptor beta chains originate from one sample sequenced in a study of blood T cells in healthy people across ages. The use of a sample-barcoded 5' primer and a J-beta primer mix characterized a second PCR of roughly 6 to 11 cycles. TCRdb ran MiXCR on the 5' RACE reads and lists one entry per CDR3 protein. The sample lists some 860,000 distinct CDR3 sequences, roughly three fifths occurring once. The sequenced sample was blood. Receptors were obtained from a man between 40 and 49 years old in good health.

This clonotype occurred a few times. The chain combines TRBV11-1 with TRBJ2-1, with 7 positions matching TRBD1. Per germline, CDR1 SGHAT and CDR2 FQDESV (reference sequence). V shed 2 bases and J 6 bases; nucleotides not matched to a gene: 10. The CDR3 is 16 residues long. DNA of the CDR3: TGTGCCAGCAGCTTAAGACAGGGTGGCTCGAGCAATGAGCAGTTCTTC. It encodes CASSLRQGGSSNEQFF.

The chain employs TRBV6-1 and TRBJ2-1, with unresolved D. This CDR3 spans 14 amino acids. V was pared by 6 bases and J by 0 bases, with 9 bases between. Germline CDR1 is MNHNS and CDR2 is SASEGT. The CDR3: CASRSLVSYNEQFF. In DNA form, the CDR3 reads TGTGCCAGCAGATCCCTAGTCTCCTACAATGAGCAGTTCTTC.